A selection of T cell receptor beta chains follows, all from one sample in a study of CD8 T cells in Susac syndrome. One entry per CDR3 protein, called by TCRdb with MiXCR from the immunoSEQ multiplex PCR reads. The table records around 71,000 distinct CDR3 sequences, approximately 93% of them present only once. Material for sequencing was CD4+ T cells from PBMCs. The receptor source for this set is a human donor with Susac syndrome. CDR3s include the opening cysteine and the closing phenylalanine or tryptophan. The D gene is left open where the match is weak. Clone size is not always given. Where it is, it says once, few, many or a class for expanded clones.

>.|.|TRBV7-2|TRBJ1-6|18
CASSSRFSTSGGDSPLHF
TGTGCCAGCAGCTCCAGGTTCTCGACATCCGGGGGCGATTCACCCCTCCACTTT
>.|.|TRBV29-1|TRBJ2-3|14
CAWDPRLGTDTQYF
TGCGCCTGGGACCCCCGGTTGGGCACAGATACGCAGTATTTT
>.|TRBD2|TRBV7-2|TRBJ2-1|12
CASSYSGGAQFF
TGTGCCAGCAGCTATAGCGGGGGGGCGCAGTTCTTC
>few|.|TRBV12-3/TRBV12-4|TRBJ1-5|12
CASSPLNQPQHF
TGTGCCAGCAGTCCCTTGAATCAGCCCCAGCATTTT
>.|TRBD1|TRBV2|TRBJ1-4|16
CASSEAPRTGKDKLFF
TGTGCCAGCAGTGAAGCACCGAGGACAGGGAAAGATAAACTGTTTTTT
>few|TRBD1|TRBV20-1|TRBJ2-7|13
CSAKGQGTYEQYF
TGCAGTGCTAAGGGACAGGGGACCTACGAGCAGTACTTC
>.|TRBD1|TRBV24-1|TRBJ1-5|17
CATSDFRGTGVSQPQHF
TGTGCCACCAGTGATTTTCGAGGGACAGGGGTCAGTCAGCCCCAGCATTTT
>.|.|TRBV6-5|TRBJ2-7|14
CASSRNGGNYEQYF
TGTGCCAGCAGCCGAAATGGGGGGAACTACGAGCAGTACTTC
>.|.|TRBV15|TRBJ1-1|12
CATSRVGRGAFF
TGTGCCACCAGCAGAGTCGGGCGGGGGGCTTTCTTT
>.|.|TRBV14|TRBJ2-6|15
CASSQSMGTRDVLTF
TGTGCCAGCAGCCAAAGTATGGGAACTCGGGACGTCCTGACTTTC
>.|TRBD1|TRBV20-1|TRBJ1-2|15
CSAIGQGDQNYGYTF
TGCAGTGCTATAGGACAGGGGGACCAAAACTATGGCTACACCTTC
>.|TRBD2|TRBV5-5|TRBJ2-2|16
CASTHFRGGNTGELFF
TGTGCCAGCACCCATTTTCGCGGGGGGAACACCGGGGAGCTGTTTTTT
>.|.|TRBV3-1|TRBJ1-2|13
CASSRGAAYGYTF
TGTGCCAGCAGTCGTGGGGCGGCCTATGGCTACACCTTC
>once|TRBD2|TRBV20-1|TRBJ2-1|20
CSARDRGSGGPLSSYNEQFF
TGCAGTGCTAGAGACCGGGGTAGCGGGGGACCCCTGAGCTCCTACAATGAGCAGTTCTTC
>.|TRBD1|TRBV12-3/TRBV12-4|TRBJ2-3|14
CASSGQGQTDTQYF
TGTGCCAGCAGTGGACAGGGACAGACAGATACGCAGTATTTT
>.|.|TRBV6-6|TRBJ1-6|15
CASSYLTGGNSPLHF
TGTGCCAGCAGTTACCTGACGGGGGGGAATTCACCCCTCCACTTT
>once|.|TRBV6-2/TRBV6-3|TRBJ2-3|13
CASSQTLRDTQYF
TGTGCCAGCAGTCAGACTCTTCGAGATACGCAGTATTTT
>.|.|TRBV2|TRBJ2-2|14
CASGRGPNTGELFF
TGTGCCAGCGGTAGGGGTCCGAACACCGGGGAGCTGTTTTTT
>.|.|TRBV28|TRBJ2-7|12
CASRSWGLEQYF
TGTGCCAGCAGGTCGTGGGGGCTCGAGCAGTACTTC
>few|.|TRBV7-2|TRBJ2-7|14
CASSSQGFSYEQYF
TGTGCCAGCAGCTCACAGGGATTCTCCTACGAGCAGTACTTC
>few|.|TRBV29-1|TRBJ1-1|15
CSVRVVGAGSTEAFF
TGCAGCGTGCGTGTGGTGGGGGCCGGTAGCACTGAAGCTTTCTTT
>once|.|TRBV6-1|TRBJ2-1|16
CASSPLDGGPYNEQFF
TGTGCCAGCAGCCCCCTAGATGGGGGGCCCTACAATGAGCAGTTCTTC
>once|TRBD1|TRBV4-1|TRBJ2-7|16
CASSQVAGQGSYEQYF
TGCGCCAGCAGCCAAGTAGCGGGACAGGGGTCCTACGAGCAGTACTTC
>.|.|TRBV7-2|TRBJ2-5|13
CASSRARTETQYF
TGTGCCAGCAGCCGGGCCCGCACGGAGACCCAGTACTTC
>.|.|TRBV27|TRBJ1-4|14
CASSGRATNEKLFF
TGTGCCAGCAGCGGACGGGCAACTAATGAAAAACTGTTTTTT
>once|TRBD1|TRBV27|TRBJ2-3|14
CASSFPGQVDTQYF
TGTGCCAGCAGTTTCCCGGGACAGGTGGATACGCAGTATTTT
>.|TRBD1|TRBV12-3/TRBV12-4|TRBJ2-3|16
CASSFRRQGRGDTQYF
TGTGCCAGCAGTTTTCGAAGACAGGGTAGGGGGGATACGCAGTATTTT
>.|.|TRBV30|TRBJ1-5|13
CAWTRGYNQPQHF
TGTGCCTGGACCAGGGGATACAATCAGCCCCAGCATTTT
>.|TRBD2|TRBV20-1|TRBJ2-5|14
CSASLAGIKETQYF
TGCAGTGCTTCCTTAGCGGGGATCAAAGAGACCCAGTACTTC
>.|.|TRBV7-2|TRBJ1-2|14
CASSLARAAYGYTF
TGTGCCAGCAGCTTAGCGAGGGCAGCTTATGGCTACACCTTC
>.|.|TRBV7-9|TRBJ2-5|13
CASRPLVLETQYF
TGTGCCAGCAGACCCCTAGTCTTGGAGACCCAGTACTTC
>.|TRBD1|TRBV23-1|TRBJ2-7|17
CASSQSRWGQGQYEQYF
TGCGCCAGCAGTCAATCGAGGTGGGGACAGGGTCAGTACGAGCAGTACTTC
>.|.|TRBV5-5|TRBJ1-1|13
CASSFWGLTEAFF
TGTGCCAGCAGCTTCTGGGGGCTTACTGAAGCTTTCTTT
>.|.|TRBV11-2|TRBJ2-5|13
CASSIDRGETQYF
TGTGCCAGCAGCATCGACCGCGGAGAGACCCAGTACTTC
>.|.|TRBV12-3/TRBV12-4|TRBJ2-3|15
CASSLGRGQTNTQYF
TGTGCCAGCAGTTTAGGGCGGGGGCAAACCAATACGCAGTATTTT
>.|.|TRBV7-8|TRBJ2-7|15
CASSLDRGLLYEQYF
TGTGCCAGCAGCTTAGATCGAGGGCTACTCTACGAGCAGTACTTC
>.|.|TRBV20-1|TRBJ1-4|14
CSANPGSGNEKLFF
TGCAGTGCCAATCCCGGTTCGGGGAATGAAAAACTGTTTTTT
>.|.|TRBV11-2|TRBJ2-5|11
CASSLVETQYF
TGTGCCAGCAGCTTAGTGGAGACCCAGTACTTC
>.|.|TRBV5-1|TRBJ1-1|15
CASSPIVAGNTEAFF
TGCGCCAGCAGCCCGATCGTGGCAGGGAACACTGAAGCTTTCTTT
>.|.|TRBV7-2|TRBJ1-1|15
CASSFRQSRHTEAFF
TGTGCCAGCAGCTTCCGACAGAGCCGACACACTGAAGCTTTCTTT
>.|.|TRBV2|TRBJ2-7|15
CASSEKFWTTREQYF
TGTGCCAGCAGTGAAAAATTCTGGACTACGCGCGAGCAGTACTTC
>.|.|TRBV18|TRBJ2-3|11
CASSPRDTQYF
TGTGCCAGCTCACCCCGAGATACGCAGTATTTT
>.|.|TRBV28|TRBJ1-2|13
CASSFPGNYGYTF
TGTGCCAGCAGCTTCCCCGGGAACTATGGCTACACCTTC
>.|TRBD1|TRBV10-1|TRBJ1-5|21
CASSERGDRDLKPCGNQPQHF
TGCGCCAGCAGTGAGAGGGGGGACAGGGATTTGAAACCTTGTGGGAATCAGCCCCAGCATTTT
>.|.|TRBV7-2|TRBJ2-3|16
CASSLDTGLGANTQYF
TGTGCCAGCAGCCTGGACACAGGGCTGGGTGCGAATACGCAGTATTTT
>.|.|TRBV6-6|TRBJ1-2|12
CASSPTQDGYTF
TGTGCCAGCAGTCCGACCCAGGATGGCTACACCTTC
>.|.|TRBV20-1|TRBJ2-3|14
CSARDLVGSDKQYF
TGCAGTGCTAGAGATCTGGTTGGCAGCGACAAGCAGTATTTT
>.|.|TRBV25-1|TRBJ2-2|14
CASKGYRGTGELFF
TGTGCCAGCAAAGGGTACCGTGGCACCGGGGAGCTGTTTTTT
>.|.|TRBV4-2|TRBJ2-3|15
CASSGGGRVRESQYF
TGTGCCAGCTCGGGAGGGGGCAGGGTCAGGGAATCGCAGTATTTT
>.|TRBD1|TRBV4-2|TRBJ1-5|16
CASSRHTNRGNQPQHF
TGTGCCAGCAGCCGTCATACCAACAGGGGGAATCAGCCCCAGCATTTT
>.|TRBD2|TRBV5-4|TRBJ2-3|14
CASRPGLEADTQYF
TGTGCCAGCAGACCTGGACTAGAGGCAGATACGCAGTATTTT
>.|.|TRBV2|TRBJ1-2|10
CASRRLGYTF
TGTGCCAGCAGGAGGTTAGGCTACACCTTC
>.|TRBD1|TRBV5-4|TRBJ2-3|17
CASSLARGQGAGDTQYF
TGTGCCAGCAGCTTGGCCCGAGGACAGGGGGCGGGAGATACGCAGTATTTT